This TCR beta chain emerged from a study of blood T cell repertoires in COVID-19. Germline V lookup: CDR1 SGHNT, CDR2 YYREEE (reference sequence). The length of the CDR3 is 16 residues. Trimming pared 4 bases from V and 1 base from J, leaving 12 bases between. Sequencing used immunoSEQ multiplex PCR; TCRdb keeps in-frame clones, though not all of them. The sample records about 220,000 clones, 85% to 90% being singletons. This clonotype originated in a young woman in a cohort exposed to, infected with or recovered from COVID-19 (not recorded which). The gene calls are TRBV5-4 and TRBJ1-6; D may be TRBD1 (5 bases). The sequencing sample was made of PBMCs or T cells enriched from blood (not recorded which). The CDR3, as DNA: TGTGCCAGCAGCACGGCGGGGGGGTCCTATAATTCACCCCTCCACTTT. Protein sequence: CASSTAGGSYNSPLHF.